The rows below give T cell receptor beta chains drawn from one sample of a study of blood T cells in healthy people across ages. TCRdb re-called the 5' RACE reads through MiXCR, storing one row per CDR3 protein. The repertoire holds 650,000 to 1,000,000 distinct CDR3 sequences, with around half as singletons. The material sequenced was blood. These TCRs come from an older man in good health. Each CDR3 is given with its conserved first and last residue. The D gene is left open where the match is weak. Rows give clone size only sometimes, using once, few, many, or a class for an expanded clone.

-,TRBJ2-3,TRBV7-2,-,TGTGCCAGCAGCTTAGGCGGGGGCCGAATTGATACGCAGTATTTT,CASSLGGGRIDTQYF
-,TRBJ2-1,TRBV5-4,-,TGTGCCAGCAACTTGGGGGCAGACTCCTACAATGAGCAGTTCTTC,CASNLGADSYNEQFF
-,TRBJ2-1,TRBV7-2,few,TGTGCCAGCAGCCCAGAGGCCTACAATGAGCAGTTCTTC,CASSPEAYNEQFF
-,TRBJ1-2,TRBV27,-,TGTGCCGTATCATCCTTCTGGGGGGCCTATGGCTACACCTTC,CAVSSFWGAYGYTF
TRBD1,TRBJ2-1,TRBV19,-,TGTGCCAGTAGTTCTTCAGGGGGCAATGAGCAGTTCTTC,CASSSSGGNEQFF
-,TRBJ2-5,TRBV20-1,-,TGCAGTGCAATTTCTCCGGGACACTATGAGACCCAGTACTTC,CSAISPGHYETQYF
TRBD1,TRBJ1-6,TRBV29-1,few,TGCAGCGTTGGGACAGGGAACTATAATTCACCCCTCCACTTT,CSVGTGNYNSPLHF
TRBD1,TRBJ1-2,TRBV2,-,TGTGCCAGCAGCCCGACAGGGAGGTCCCGCTACACCTTC,CASSPTGRSRYTF
-,TRBJ1-1,TRBV5-1,-,TGCGCCAGCAGCTTGAACGGGGCTCTACGGAACACTGAAGCTTTCTTT,CASSLNGALRNTEAFF
-,TRBJ1-5,TRBV29-1,few,TGCAGCGTTGAGATAGGAGGGTCCGATCAGCCCCAGCATTTT,CSVEIGGSDQPQHF
-,TRBJ2-3,TRBV24-1,-,TGTGCCACCAGTGAACCCGACGGGTATAGCACAGATACGCAGTATTTT,CATSEPDGYSTDTQYF
TRBD1,TRBJ2-1,TRBV12-3/TRBV12-4,-,TGTGCCAGCAGTGCAGAAACAGGGGGGCAGGTAGTTAATGAGCAGTTCTTC,CASSAETGGQVVNEQFF
-,TRBJ2-2,TRBV13,-,TGTGCCAGCAGCAATTCCGACAGACGCGGGGAGCTGTTTTTT,CASSNSDRRGELFF
-,TRBJ1-1,TRBV28,few,TGTGCCAGCAGTAACGGGGGAGTTGGCACTGAAGCTTTCTTT,CASSNGGVGTEAFF
-,TRBJ2-3,TRBV14,-,TGTGCCAGCAGCCAAGTTTTCGGAGATACGCAGTATTTT,CASSQVFGDTQYF
TRBD1,TRBJ2-1,TRBV12-3/TRBV12-4,-,TGTGCCAGCAGTCTGGGACAGGGCTTTTTCAATGAGCAGTTCTTC,CASSLGQGFFNEQFF
TRBD2,TRBJ2-1,TRBV7-3,-,TGTGCCAGCAGCTCGTCTCTAGCGGGAGTAAGCGATGAGCAGTTCTTC,CASSSSLAGVSDEQFF
-,TRBJ2-5,TRBV5-1,few,TGCGCCAGCAGCCAAAATTTTCAAGAGACCCAGTACTTC,CASSQNFQETQYF
-,TRBJ2-5,TRBV6-1,many,TGTGCCAGCAGTCGTAGTATTTCAGCCATGTACCAAGAGACCCAGTACTTC,CASSRSISAMYQETQYF
-,TRBJ2-7,TRBV12-3/TRBV12-4,many,TGTGCCAGCAGTACCGGGACATTGTACGAGCAGTACTTC,CASSTGTLYEQYF
TRBD2,TRBJ2-3,TRBV5-1,many,TGCGCCAGCAGCCCCATCGGGAGGGCTAGCACAGATACGCAGTATTTT,CASSPIGRASTDTQYF
-,TRBJ2-1,TRBV29-1,few,TGCAGCGTTGAAGTACAGGGCCTCGGGAGGTTTGGAAATGAGCAGTTCTTC,CSVEVQGLGRFGNEQFF
-,TRBJ1-5,TRBV7-8,-,TGTGCCTGCAGCTTAATCGTCCCCGGGGGGCCCCAGCATTTT,CACSLIVPGGPQHF
-,TRBJ1-1,TRBV6-2/TRBV6-3,-,TGTGCCAGCAGTTACGAGAGGACTGAAGCTTTCTTT,CASSYERTEAFF
TRBD1,TRBJ2-7,TRBV5-1,-,TGTGCCAGCAGCTTAGCGGGACAGGGGGACGAGCAGTACTTC,CASSLAGQGDEQYF
-,TRBJ2-3,TRBV12-3/TRBV12-4,-,-,CASSWAGGTDAEYF
TRBD2,TRBJ2-5,TRBV29-1,-,TGCAGCGTTGATTGGACTAGCGGGGTACAAGAGACCCAGTACTTC,CSVDWTSGVQETQYF